This TCR beta chain was recorded in a study of T cells after yellow fever vaccination. Points from the study as a whole: The study re-detected most primary-vaccination clones after the booster (roughly 96% CD4, roughly 85% CD8). Abundant contaminating clonotypes from the bulk population could appear in FACS-sorted repertoires.

This clonotype was found many times. Its antigen is not known. The junction had 4 bases not matched to a gene; V was cut back by 5 bases and J by 1 base. Germline values: CDR1 SGHTA, CDR2 FQGNSA. CDR3 length equals 14 residues. They built TCR cDNA with 5'RACE template switching, a step that put in a universal primer site and UMIs. TCRdb reanalysed the 5' RACE reads using MiXCR and keeps one entry per CDR3 protein. The profile covers roughly 310,000 distinct CDR3 sequences, with 3.6% appearing a single time and 23% taken by the ten largest. This clonotype was obtained from a man in his late teens or twenties who received the YFV17D yellow fever vaccine. The rearrangement joins TRBV7-2 to TRBJ2-5; 7 nucleotides match TRBD2. The specimen comprised PBMCs, sampled on the day of the yellow fever booster vaccination. The CDR3 loop reads CASSTRGTQETQYF. The CDR3 DNA reads as TGTGCCAGCAGCACGCGGGGGACCCAAGAGACCCAGTACTTC. Complete variable domain (other parts from reference TRBV7-2 and TRBJ2-5): GAGVSQSPSNKVTEKGKDVELRCDPISGHTALYWYRQSLGQGLEFLIYFQGNSAPDKSGLPSDRFSAERTGGSVSTLTIQRTQQEDSAVYLCASSTRGTQETQYFGPGTRLLVL.